This T cell receptor (beta chain) was recovered during a study of T cell changes during pregnancy in multiple sclerosis (dated by TCRdb to the late 2010s). The study in broad terms: In women with multiple sclerosis, the researchers looked at how the T cell repertoire shifted as pregnancy progressed.

Comment on this clone: The antigen it recognizes is unknown. No base quality information exists; no much larger clone differs at one position.

The library was obtained by the immunoSEQ multiplex PCR assay. Entries here come from immuneACCESS through TCRdb and include only in-frame sequences with V and J called. Some clones fail to appear in such tables; in the studies checked, an unresolved V gene covers under half of the shortfall, and the cause of the remainder is unknown. The sample table holds more than 80,000 clones, of which 75% to 95% were seen once. 1.5% to 2% of the sample goes to the ten largest clones. V is pared back by 1 base and J by 1 base, with 8 bases lying between the germline termini. For CDR1 and CDR2, the germline V gene lists LGHNA and YNFKEQ. The CDR3 contains 14 residues, cysteine and phenylalanine counted. The entry retains the CDR3 DNA only, 42 bases that are in frame from base 1.

The sample here was peripheral blood, taken before pregnancy. The TCR comes from a female donor with multiple sclerosis, enrolled in a pregnancy study. The chain joins TRBV4-2 to TRBJ2-7, with no D gene named confidently. The CDR3 protein sequence reads: CASSQVSQSYEQYF. Read as DNA, the sequence is TGTGCCAGCAGCCAAGTCTCGCAGTCCTACGAGCAGTACTTC.